A selection of T cell receptor beta chains follows, all from one sample in a study of T cell responses to AZD1222 COVID-19 vaccine. Only in-frame clones appear in the TCRdb table, and some are missing; sequencing was by immunoSEQ multiplex PCR. This table holds 150,000 or so clones, about 90% found once. The material was peripheral blood, obtained on day 0 of AZD1222 vaccination. The receptors were gathered from an adult in good health. Both conserved end residues are part of each CDR3. A D gene is named only where the DNA matches it firmly. Expanded clones get a size class; other rows say once, few or many, or leave the size out.

TRBV5-6	TRBJ1-1	NA	TRBD1	TGTGCCAGCAGCTCCCATCGGACAGGGAGTAACACTGAAGCTTTCTTT	CASSSHRTGSNTEAFF
TRBV10-3	TRBJ2-3	NA	NA	TGTGCCATCAGTGAACCTTTTAGGGAACGGGACACAGATACGCAGTATTTT	CAISEPFRERDTDTQYF
TRBV2	TRBJ1-1	NA	NA	TGTGCCAGCAGTTGGGACCGACCTTCGAACACTGAAGCTTTCTTT	CASSWDRPSNTEAFF
TRBV11-2	TRBJ2-1	NA	NA	TGTGCCAGCAGCTCGGGCGGGGCTTCGAATGAGCAGTTCTTC	CASSSGGASNEQFF
TRBV12-3/TRBV12-4	TRBJ1-2	NA	NA	TGTGCCAGCAGCCTTTCCCACTATGGCTACACCTTC	CASSLSHYGYTF
TRBV7-9	TRBJ1-4	NA	TRBD1	TGTGCCAGCAGACCTTCAGAGACAGGGGAAAAACTGTTTTTT	CASRPSETGEKLFF
TRBV5-1	TRBJ2-3	NA	NA	TGCGCCAGCATCACCGCCCCCGGCACAGATACGCAGTATTTT	CASITAPGTDTQYF
TRBV7-9	TRBJ2-1	NA	TRBD2	TGTGCCAGCAGCCAAGTGGGACTAGCGCGAACCTACAATGAGCAGTTCTTC	CASSQVGLARTYNEQFF
TRBV4-3	TRBJ1-6	NA	NA	TGCGCCAGCAGCCAAGATAGGACCGGACCTATTTCACCCCTCCACTTT	CASSQDRTGPISPLHF
TRBV6-5	TRBJ1-6	NA	NA	TGTGCCAGCAGTTACATGTGGCAGACTAATTCACCCCTCCACTTT	CASSYMWQTNSPLHF
TRBV3-1/TRBV3-2	TRBJ2-1	NA	TRBD2	TGTGCCAGCAGCCAAGAACTAGCGGGCCACTCCTACAATGAGCAGTTCTTC	CASSQELAGHSYNEQFF
TRBV12-3/TRBV12-4	TRBJ1-4	NA	NA	TGTGCCAGCGGCACAGGGCAGGGTGAAAAACTGTTTTTT	CASGTGQGEKLFF
TRBV7-3	TRBJ2-3	NA	TRBD1	TGTGCCAGCAGCCTTAGGACAGGCGGTCTGACAGATACGCAGTATTTT	CASSLRTGGLTDTQYF
TRBV7-3	TRBJ2-5	NA	NA	TGTGCCAGCAGCTTATTGGTCGGGCGGACCCAGTACTTC	CASSLLVGRTQYF
TRBV25-1	TRBJ1-1	NA	TRBD1	TGTGCCAGCATCAAAGGGACAGGGCGGACTGAAGCTTTCTTT	CASIKGTGRTEAFF
TRBV5-1	TRBJ2-7	once	NA	TGCGCCAGCAGCTTGGGCCAGGGGTCCTACGAGCAGTACTTC	CASSLGQGSYEQYF
TRBV18	TRBJ1-1	NA	NA	TGTGCCAGCGCAACTAACCCGGGACCCCCAATTTACGAAGCTTTCTTT	CASATNPGPPIYEAFF
TRBV11-2	TRBJ2-7	NA	NA	TGTGCCAGCAGCTTAGTTGGGCGGGCTAAATACGAGCAGTACTTC	CASSLVGRAKYEQYF
TRBV29-1	TRBJ2-1	NA	NA	TGCAGCGTTGAAGGGTACAATGAGCAGTTCTTC	CSVEGYNEQFF
TRBV19	TRBJ1-3	NA	NA	TGTGCCAGTAGTATTGGGCCCAGCTCTGGAAACACCATATATTTT	CASSIGPSSGNTIYF
TRBV6-6	TRBJ2-7	NA	TRBD1	TGTGCCAGCAGAGATACCGGGACAGGGGCCCACGAGCAGTACTTC	CASRDTGTGAHEQYF
TRBV4-2	TRBJ1-1	NA	NA	TGTGCCAGCAGCCAAGCTGGGGGTTGGGCTGAAGCTTTCTTT	CASSQAGGWAEAFF